Each of the 14 T cell receptor beta chains below was sequenced from the same sample in a study of blood T cell repertoires in COVID-19. The method was immunoSEQ multiplex PCR; TCRdb's version includes in-frame clones alone and lacks a portion of them. The data show 150,000 to 200,000 clones, approximately 86% seen once. Specimen: peripheral blood. These receptors originate from a man aged 65 to 85 with active or convalescent COVID-19.

V is TRBV28 and J is TRBJ1-2; D unresolved. Between the trimmed V and J ends, which lost 7 bases and 7 bases, there was a span of 10 bases. The CDR3 sequence is 11 residues long. Germline CDR1 reads MDHEN; CDR2 reads SYDVKM. The CDR3 reads CASTLGSGYTF. Written as DNA, the CDR3 is TGTGCCAGCACCCTAGGGAGTGGCTACACCTTC.

The CDR3 DNA sequence: TGTGCCAGCAGCTTAGCGGCGGGTCTCACAGATACGCAGTATTTT. This encodes CASSLAAGLTDTQYF. V gene TRBV7-9 combines with J gene TRBJ2-3; D is possibly TRBD2 (5 bases). V was trimmed by 0 bases and J by 2 bases, leaving 9 bases between them. In germline, CDR1 is SEHNR, CDR2 FQNEAQ (reference sequence). This CDR3 is built from 15 residues. The whole variable domain, remainder taken from reference TRBV7-9 and TRBJ2-3, is DTGVSQNPRHKITKRGQNVTFRCDPISEHNRLYWYRQTLGQGPEFLTYFQNEAQLEKSRLLSDRFSAERPKGSFSTLEIQRTEQGDSAMYLCASSLAAGLTDTQYFGPGTRLTVL.

This clone was counted once. This chain joins TRBV21-1 and TRBJ1-4. TRBV21-1 is assigned pseudogene status. The CDR3 contains 16 residues. This CDR3 reads CASMLTENDTNEKLFF. The CDR3 DNA reads TGTGCCAGCATGTTAACGGAGAACGACACTAATGAAAAACTGTTTTTT.

The chain employs TRBV5-1 and TRBJ2-7; 8 bases fit TRBD1. The germline V gene has CDR1 SGHRS and CDR2 YFSETQ. Germline trimming cut 4 bases from V and 3 bases from J; bases unmatched to any gene: 3. The CDR3 has 13 residues. The CDR3 nucleotides read TGCGCCAGCAGCGGGGGGACAGGCTACGAGCAGTACTTC. Residues: CASSGGTGYEQYF.

The chain combines TRBV18 with TRBJ2-7, with a weak D call TRBD1 (5 bases). CDR3 size: 13 residues. The V gene's germline CDR1 is KGHSH and CDR2 LQKENI. V dropped 5 bases and J dropped 4 bases, with 12 bases sitting between them. CDR3 amino acids: CASSSRVQYEQYF. CDR3 DNA sequence: TGTGCCAGCTCAAGCAGGGTCCAATACGAGCAGTACTTC.

Turning to this clone: The junction departs from germline at one end; a sequencing error may be responsible. This chain connects TRBV14 to TRBJ1-3; D remains ambiguous. The length of the CDR3 is 16 residues. In germline, CDR1 is SGHDN, CDR2 FVKESK. The CDR3 nucleotides are TGTGCCAGCAGCCAAGGTGTCAGGCACTCTAGAAACACCATATATTTT. This sequence encodes CASSQGVRHSRNTIYF.

This clone was counted a single time. The rearrangement links TRBV6-5 to TRBJ1-1; no firm D call. The CDR3 is 13 amino acids. Germline-derived CDR1 and CDR2 are MNHEY and SVGAGI. The V and J ends lost 7 bases and 1 base respectively, with 10 bases between them. CDR3 region: CASTPGQNTEAFF. In DNA form, the CDR3 reads TGTGCCAGCACCCCGGGTCAGAACACTGAAGCTTTCTTT.

This chain uses TRBV5-8 with TRBJ1-2, with D possibly matching TRBD1 (6 bases). Germline-derived CDR1 and CDR2 are SGHTS and YDEGEE. The CDR3 spans 14 residues. Trimming took 0 bases from V and 7 from J, leaving 13 bases between them. The CDR3 DNA follows: TGTGCCAGCAGCTTGGAGGCAAGGGGGGGTGGCTACACCTTC. Translating gives CASSLEARGGGYTF. Variable domain in full (rest from reference TRBV5-8 and TRBJ1-2): EAGVTQSPTHLIKTRGQQATLRCSPISGHTSVYWYQQALGLGLQFLLWYDEGEERNRGNFPPRFSGRQFPNYSSELNVNALELEDSALYLCASSLEARGGGYTFGSGTRLTVV.

J is TRBJ1-5 and V is TRBV27; 10 bases fit TRBD1. The CDR3 is 14 residues long. The V gene end was trimmed by 6 bases and the J gene end by 6 bases; junction bases not matched to a gene: 5. CDR1 and CDR2 from the germline V gene are MNHEY and SMNVEV (reference sequence). The CDR3 spells CASRPTGGSQPQHF. CDR3 nucleotide sequence: TGTGCCAGCAGACCGACAGGGGGCAGTCAGCCCCAGCATTTT.

J is TRBJ1-5 and V is TRBV2, with TRBD1 matching over 7 bases. Germline CDR1 and CDR2: SNHLY and FYNNEI. This CDR3 is built from 16 residues. The V and J ends lost 11 bases and 1 base, in that order; junction bases with no gene match: 14. Written as DNA, the CDR3 is TGTGCCTGGAGAAAGGGGGCAGGCAGGAGCAATCAGCCCCAGCATTTT. This sequence encodes CAWRKGAGRSNQPQHF.

Points on this clone: This specimen includes other DNA sequences encoding the same CDR3. This sequence joins TRBV6-5 and TRBJ1-1, with TRBD1 matching 10 bases. The V segment lost 4 bases and the J segment 5 bases; nucleotides outside the gene matches: 4. The CDR3 has 14 residues. Germline loops: CDR1 MNHEY, CDR2 SVGAGI. CDR3 region: CASSSGQGGTEAFF. The CDR3 DNA is TGTGCCAGCAGTTCCGGACAGGGGGGGACTGAAGCTTTCTTT.

The chain links TRBV6-2 or TRBV6-3 to TRBJ1-5, with D perhaps TRBD1 (5 bases). Germline loops: CDR1 MNHEY, CDR2 SVGEGT. The V gene lost 5 bases and the J gene lost 0 bases, with 8 bases spanning the gap. CDR3 size: 14 residues. CDR3 residues: CASSMGLSNQPQHF. DNA of the CDR3: TGTGCCAGCAGTATGGGACTTAGCAATCAGCCCCAGCATTTT.

This clone was seen only a few times. The rearrangement joins TRBV5-3 to TRBJ2-2, with TRBD2 as a possible D gene (6 bases). TRBV5-3 is flagged as an ORF with uncertain function. This CDR3 is built from 14 residues. V lost 4 bases and J 6 bases, leaving 13 bases between the germline ends. The CDR3 DNA reads TGTGCCAGAAGCCTGACTAGTAACGCCGGGGAGCTGTTTTTT. The encoded protein is CARSLTSNAGELFF.

This sequence joins TRBV6-5 and TRBJ1-3; D possibly corresponds to TRBD1 (6 bases). V was trimmed by 2 bases and J by 10 bases, leaving 9 bases between them. The CDR3 spans 12 residues. Germline CDR1 and CDR2: MNHEY and SVGAGI. The CDR3 DNA follows: TGTGCCAGCAGTTACGGGCAGGGGACCATATATTTT. Protein product: CASSYGQGTIYF.